Sequencing of this TCR beta chain was carried out in a study of immune evolution from preneoplasia to lung adenocarcinoma. Points from the study as a whole: Top clone frequencies peaked in normal lung, apparently declining through invasive adenocarcinoma.

Assay used: immunoSEQ multiplex PCR; TCRdb lists only in-frame clones, some missing. The sample records approximately 4,100 clones, 75% to 85% being singletons. With respect to this clone: The antigen is not known.

The clonotype comes from a person aged 70 to 85 with invasive lung adenocarcinoma. Some clones in this sample may be carry-over from other donors' samples. The source material was FFPE invasive lung adenocarcinoma tissue.

The CDR3 coding sequence is TGTGCCAGTAGTATTAGGGCGGGAGAAGAGACCCAGTACTTC. Its translation: CASSIRAGEETQYF. The chain uses TRBV19 and TRBJ2-5; 7 bases agree with TRBD2. CDR1 is LNHDA, CDR2 SQIVND, per germline (reference sequence). V was clipped by 3 bases and J by 3 bases; unmatched bases: 4. The CDR3 has 14 residues.